This entry is about one T cell receptor (beta chain). The antigen is undetermined. The data stem from a study of blood T cells in healthy people across ages. The second PCR ran about 6 to 12 cycles with a sample-barcoded 5' primer and J-beta primers. A tag from a template-switch adaptor with 12 random nucleotides marked each cDNA molecule. TCRdb re-called the 5' RACE reads through MiXCR, storing one row per CDR3 protein. Of fewer than 2,000,000 distinct CDR3 sequences listed, 39% are singletons. CDR1 and CDR2 from the germline V gene are SNHLY and FYNNEI. CDR3 length: 13 amino acids. Trimming shortened V by 5 bases and J by 5 bases, and 10 bases separated the two germline ends. Study-level results: The study regarded diversity estimates from one million T cells as underestimates. Percentage of naive T cells showed a strong correlation with TCR beta diversity.

This receptor was identified in a human donor in good health. The genes are TRBV2 and TRBJ2-1, with a weak D call TRBD2 (6 bases). Sample: blood. CDR3 bases: TGTGCCAGCAGTCGACTAGTAAACAATGAGCAGTTCTTC. It codes for CASSRLVNNEQFF.